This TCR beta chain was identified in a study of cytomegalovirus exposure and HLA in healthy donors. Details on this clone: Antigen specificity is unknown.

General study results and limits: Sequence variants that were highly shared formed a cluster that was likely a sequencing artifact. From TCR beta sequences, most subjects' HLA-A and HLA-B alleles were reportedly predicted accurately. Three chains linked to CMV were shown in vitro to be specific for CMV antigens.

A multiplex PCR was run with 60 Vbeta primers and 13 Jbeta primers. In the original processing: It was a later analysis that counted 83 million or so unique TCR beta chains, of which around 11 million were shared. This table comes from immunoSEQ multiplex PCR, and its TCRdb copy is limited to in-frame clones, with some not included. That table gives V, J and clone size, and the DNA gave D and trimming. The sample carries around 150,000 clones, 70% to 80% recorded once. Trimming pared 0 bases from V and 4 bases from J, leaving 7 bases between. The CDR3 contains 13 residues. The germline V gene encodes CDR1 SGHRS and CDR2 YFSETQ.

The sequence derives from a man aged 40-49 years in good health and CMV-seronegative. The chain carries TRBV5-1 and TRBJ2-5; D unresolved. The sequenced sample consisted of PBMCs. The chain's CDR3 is CASSLVSRETQYF. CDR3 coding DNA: TGCGCCAGCAGCTTGGTATCTCGAGAGACCCAGTACTTC.